Shown below are 17 T cell receptor beta chains from a single sample sequenced in a study of cytomegalovirus exposure and HLA in healthy donors. PCR amplification relied on 60 Vbeta primers (plus 13 Jbeta primers). Generated by immunoSEQ multiplex PCR, the TCRdb table keeps only in-frame clones and is missing some. The sample carries tens of thousands of clones, about 80% recorded once. The specimen sequenced was PBMCs. These receptors were collected from a man aged 45-65 years in good health and CMV-seropositive.

This chain links TRBV9 with TRBJ2-2; TRBD2 matches 12 bases. The length of the CDR3 is 16 residues. V lost 0 bases to trimming and J lost 7 bases; unmatched junction nucleotides: 4. The germline CDR1 and CDR2 sequences are SGDLS and YYNGEE. For the CDR3, the DNA is TGTGCCAGCAGCGTAGCTAGCGGGAGGGCCTTCGGGGAGCTGTTTTTT. The encoded protein is CASSVASGRAFGELFF.

This clone was counted a single time. The chain uses TRBV6-5 and TRBJ1-6, with no clear D. The length of the CDR3 is 15 residues. Germline CDR1 reads MNHEY; CDR2 reads SVGAGI. Trimming pared 6 bases from V and 6 bases from J, leaving 15 bases between. The CDR3 DNA reads TGTGCCAGCAGCCGTACGTCAGGCCGTAATTCACCCCTCCACTTT. Residues: CASSRTSGRNSPLHF.

This clone was found a few times. This CDR3 fails to terminate in the conserved phenylalanine or tryptophan, so it likely reflects a read error. The DNA is omitted, as the CDR3 cannot be located on it reliably, and the CDR3 follows TCRdb's listing. CDR3 sequence reads: CSARRDRRGG. The chain uses TRBV20-1 and TRBJ2-3; the table's D call TRBD2 went unverified against the DNA. The CDR3 is 10 residues long, ends included. From germline, CDR1 is DFQATT and CDR2 SNEGSKA (reference sequence).

The genes are TRBV6-1 and TRBJ2-3; a possible D gene is TRBD1 (5 bases). This CDR3 spans 12 amino acids. The V end lost 7 bases, the J end lost 9 bases, and 14 bases lay between the germline ends. In germline, CDR1 is MNHNS, CDR2 SASEGT. Here the CDR3 reads CASMGQGKTQYF. DNA for the CDR3: TGTGCCAGCATGGGGCAGGGTAAAACGCAGTATTTT.

The chain joins TRBV7-2 to TRBJ2-5; D perhaps matches TRBD1 (6 bases). CDR1 is SGHTA, CDR2 FQGNSA, per germline. CDR3 length: 15 amino acids. The ends were cut back, 1 base at V and 3 bases at J, with 12 bases in the middle. The CDR3: CASSLGGRGEETQYF. In DNA, the CDR3 is TGTGCCAGCAGCTTAGGAGGCAGGGGAGAAGAGACCCAGTACTTC.

The chain recombines TRBV7-9 with TRBJ2-7; D remains unclear. Trimming pared 1 base from V and 4 bases from J, leaving 8 bases between. The CDR3 length is 13 residues. From germline, CDR1 is SEHNR and CDR2 FQNEAQ (reference sequence). The CDR3 DNA follows: TGTGCCAGCAGCTTAGTAGAGAGATACGAGCAGTACTTC. Translation gives CASSLVERYEQYF. Based on the CDR3 plus reference TRBV7-9 and TRBJ2-7, the full variable domain is DTGVSQNPRHKITKRGQNVTFRCDPISEHNRLYWYRQTLGQGPEFLTYFQNEAQLEKSRLLSDRFSAERPKGSFSTLEIQRTEQGDSAMYLCASSLVERYEQYFGPGTRLTVT.

The chain has TRBV4-2 and TRBJ2-2; the match to TRBD2 covers 10 bases. The CDR3 extends over 17 amino acids. J gave up 9 bases and V 5 bases, and 15 bases lay outside the gene matches. The germline CDR1 and CDR2 sequences are LGHNA and YNFKEQ. CDR3 in amino acids: CASSRVVGLAGARELFF. In DNA form, the CDR3 reads TGTGCCAGCAGCAGAGTAGTAGGCCTAGCGGGAGCCAGGGAGCTGTTTTTT.

V and J are TRBV11-2 and TRBJ2-4; 7 bases agree with TRBD1. The trim removed 2 bases at V and 7 bases at J, leaving 11 bases unmatched. The CDR3 totals 16 residues. The germline gives CDR1 SGHAT, CDR2 FQNNGV. The CDR3 coding sequence is TGTGCCAGCAGCTTAAAAGGGGGCAGAATTTTGAACATTCAGTACTTC. This encodes CASSLKGGRILNIQYF.

The rearrangement uses TRBV2 and TRBJ2-5; D uncertain. With 7 bases removed from V and 0 bases from J, the gap between germline ends came to 12 bases. CDR3 size: 14 residues. In germline, CDR1 is SNHLY, CDR2 FYNNEI. CDR3 nucleotides: TGTGCCAGCATGGGCAGAGAGTACCAAGAGACCCAGTACTTC. It yields the protein CASMGREYQETQYF.

V is TRBV6-4 and J is TRBJ1-1; D is unresolved. V shed 2 bases and J shed 4 bases, with 5 bases lying between them. Germline values: CDR1 MRHNA, CDR2 SNTAGT. The CDR3 loop spans 12 amino acids. In nucleotides, the CDR3 is TGTGCCAGCAGTGACGGGAGCACTGAAGCTTTCTTT. As protein: CASSDGSTEAFF.

This chain joins TRBV4-2 and TRBJ2-5, with no clear D. The J call could be wrong; TRBJ2-7 is a better fit for the DNA end. The CDR3 is 15 amino acids. Per the germline V gene, CDR1 is LGHNA and CDR2 is YNFKEQ. In nucleotides, the CDR3 is TGTGCCAGCAGCGCGGCGGTTGGCGGCATCTACGAGCAGTACTTC. Amino acid sequence: CASSAAVGGIYEQYF.

The V gene is TRBV5-6, the J gene TRBJ2-3; 7 positions agree with TRBD2. The V gene end was trimmed by 7 bases and the J gene end by 2 bases; junction bases not matched to a gene: 10. CDR3 length equals 15 residues. Germline CDR1 SGHDT, CDR2 YYEEEE. CDR3 coding DNA: TGTGCCAGCTCGGGGGGAGCGGGATTCACAGATACGCAGTATTTT. It is translated as CASSGGAGFTDTQYF.

The chain couples TRBV5-4 to TRBJ2-1; D uncertain. With 3 bases removed from V and 8 bases from J, the gap between germline ends came to 9 bases. Germline CDR1 and CDR2: SGHNT and YYREEE (reference sequence). The CDR3 sequence is 12 residues long. The CDR3 sequence: CASSSPTYEQFF. DNA for the CDR3: TGTGCCAGCAGCTCTCCGACTTATGAGCAGTTCTTC.

The rearrangement uses TRBV27 and TRBJ2-1, with D hard to call. From germline, CDR1 is MNHEY and CDR2 SMNVEV (reference sequence). This CDR3 contains 14 residues. V lost 2 bases and J 5 bases, leaving 10 bases between the germline ends. The CDR3 DNA reads TGTGCCAGCAGTTTAACGCTAGATCACAATGAGCAGTTCTTC. Protein sequence: CASSLTLDHNEQFF.

V gene TRBV5-1 combines with J gene TRBJ2-1; 8 bases are shared with TRBD2. This CDR3 spans 16 amino acids. V lost 4 bases, J lost 7 bases, and 13 bases stayed unmatched. Germline CDR1 reads SGHRS; CDR2 reads YFSETQ. CDR3 nucleotide sequence: TGCGCCAGCAGCATCCAACCCCCACGGGAGGGTAATGAGCAGTTCTTC. This codes for CASSIQPPREGNEQFF.

This chain joins TRBV2 and TRBJ1-4; D unresolved. The CDR3 extends over 16 amino acids. Germline V gives CDR1 SNHLY, CDR2 FYNNEI. The V gene lost 4 bases and the J gene lost 2 bases, with 14 bases spanning the gap. For the CDR3, the DNA is TGTGCCAGCAGTGGGCGCACGAGGGCGACTAATGAAAAACTGTTTTTT. It yields the protein CASSGRTRATNEKLFF.

This clone was found a few times. The chain recombines TRBV4-1 with TRBJ2-7; 8 bases match TRBD2. Trimming at V came to 1 base and at J to 3 bases, leaving 8 bases not matched to a gene. The CDR3 spans 16 residues. Germline CDR1 reads MGHRA; CDR2 reads YSYEKL. The CDR3 DNA sequence: TGCGCCAGCAGCCAAGCGCCCGGGACTAGGGACTACGAGCAGTACTTC. Translated, it gives CASSQAPGTRDYEQYF.